These T cell receptor beta chains were read from a single sample in a study of post-analysis software for immune sequencing data. TCRdb redid the calling of the PCR reads with MiXCR, one entry per CDR3 protein. The sample has hundreds of thousands of distinct CDR3 sequences; 44% are singletons. The sequenced sample consisted of blood. These receptors were collected from a girl between 5 and 17 years old with multiple sclerosis. Each CDR3 is given with its conserved first and last residue. A D gene is named only where the DNA matches it firmly. Rows give clone size only sometimes, using once, few, many, or a class for an expanded clone.

d_gene,j_gene,v_gene,abundance,CDR3aa,CDR3nt
NA,TRBJ2-3,TRBV9,few,CASSPLGEYPDTQYF,TGTGCCAGCAGCCCCCTAGGGGAGTATCCAGATACGCAGTATTTT
NA,TRBJ2-1,TRBV20-1,NA,CSARGDAEQFF,TGCAGTGCTAGGGGGGACGCTGAGCAGTTCTTC
TRBD1,TRBJ1-1,TRBV7-2,NA,CASSLSTGPFTEAFF,TGTGCCAGCAGCTTATCGACAGGGCCGTTTACTGAAGCTTTCTTT
NA,TRBJ2-1,TRBV12-3/TRBV12-4,NA,CASNPSGGPYNEQFF,TGTGCCAGCAATCCAAGCGGAGGCCCCTACAATGAGCAGTTCTTC
NA,TRBJ1-1,TRBV9,many,CASSVEGTAVGTEAFF,TGTGCCAGCAGCGTAGAAGGGACCGCCGTTGGTACTGAAGCTTTCTTT
TRBD2,TRBJ2-7,TRBV5-1,once,CASSLVEASGGYEQYF,TGCGCCAGCAGCTTGGTAGAGGCTAGCGGGGGGTACGAGCAGTACTTC
NA,TRBJ2-7,TRBV7-9,few,CASSFLGAGEQYF,TGTGCCAGCAGCTTTTTGGGGGCGGGCGAGCAGTACTTC
NA,TRBJ1-1,TRBV7-2,NA,CASSKGQPEAFF,TGTGCCAGCAGCAAGGGACAACCTGAAGCTTTCTTT
NA,TRBJ2-7,TRBV29-1,few,CSVESETYEQYF,TGCAGCGTTGAATCAGAGACCTACGAGCAGTACTTC
TRBD1,TRBJ2-4,TRBV12-3/TRBV12-4,NA,CASTPGTGRNIQYF,TGTGCCAGCACCCCTGGGACAGGGCGAAACATTCAGTACTTC
NA,TRBJ2-1,TRBV6-5,few,CASSDLELRQFF,TGTGCCAGCAGCGACCTGGAGTTGAGGCAGTTCTTC
NA,TRBJ1-4,TRBV29-1,NA,CSVEPYLRRATNEKLFF,TGCAGCGTTGAGCCTTACTTGAGGCGCGCAACTAATGAAAAACTGTTTTTT
TRBD1,TRBJ2-7,TRBV4-1,NA,CASSQRTGKSNEQYF,TGCGCCAGCAGCCAACGGACAGGGAAGAGCAACGAGCAGTACTTC
NA,TRBJ2-3,TRBV20-1,NA,CSASWASTDTQYF,TGCAGTGCTAGTTGGGCTAGCACAGATACGCAGTATTTT
NA,TRBJ1-4,TRBV2,NA,CANSMAGPGPNEKLFF,TGTGCCAACAGCATGGCGGGGCCCGGCCCTAATGAAAAACTGTTTTTT
TRBD1,TRBJ2-3,TRBV5-1,NA,CASSTQGAHRADTQYF,TGCGCCAGCAGCACACAGGGGGCCCACCGGGCAGATACGCAGTATTTT
NA,TRBJ2-5,TRBV10-3,NA,CAIREASLGETQYF,TGTGCCATCAGGGAGGCCTCACTAGGAGAGACCCAGTACTTC
TRBD1,TRBJ2-7,TRBV12-3/TRBV12-4,NA,CASRGQGEPYEQYF,TGTGCCAGCAGAGGACAGGGAGAACCCTACGAGCAGTACTTC
NA,TRBJ2-1,TRBV29-1,NA,CSVDPGVGAYNEQFF,TGCAGCGTTGATCCCGGAGTAGGGGCGTACAATGAGCAGTTCTTC
TRBD2,TRBJ2-1,TRBV11-2,NA,CASSLDLFGLAGDEQFF,TGTGCCAGCAGCTTAGATCTTTTTGGACTAGCTGGTGATGAGCAGTTCTTC
NA,TRBJ2-1,TRBV5-1,few,CASSSTWGLYNEQFF,TGCGCCAGCAGCTCAACCTGGGGACTCTACAATGAGCAGTTCTTC